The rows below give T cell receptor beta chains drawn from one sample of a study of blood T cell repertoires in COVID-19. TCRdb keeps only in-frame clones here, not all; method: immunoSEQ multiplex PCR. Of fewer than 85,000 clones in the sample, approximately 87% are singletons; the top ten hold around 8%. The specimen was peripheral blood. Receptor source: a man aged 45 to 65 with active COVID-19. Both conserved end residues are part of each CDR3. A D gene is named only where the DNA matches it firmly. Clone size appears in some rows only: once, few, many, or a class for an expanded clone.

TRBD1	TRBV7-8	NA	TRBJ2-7	TGTGCCAGCAGTCAGGGACAGGGCCTCTACGAGCAGTACTTC	CASSQGQGLYEQYF
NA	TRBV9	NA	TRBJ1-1	TGTGCCAGCAGCGCCTCCCAACAGGTAGGGGGTGAAGCTTTCTTT	CASSASQQVGGEAFF
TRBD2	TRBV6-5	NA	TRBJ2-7	TGTGCCAGCAGTACGCGGACTAGCGGGGGCTACGAGCAGTACTTC	CASSTRTSGGYEQYF
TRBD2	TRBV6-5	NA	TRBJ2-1	TGTGCCAGCAGTTACGGGGCGGGGGGCCACAATGAGCAGTTCTTC	CASSYGAGGHNEQFF
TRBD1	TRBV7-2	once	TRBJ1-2	TGTGCCAGCAGCTTAATCCGCCTTAGCCCGGACAGGGTCGGCTATGGCTACACCTTC	CASSLIRLSPDRVGYGYTF
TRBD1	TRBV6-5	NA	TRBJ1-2	TGTGCCAGCAGTTATAGGGGGCTGAGCTATGGCTACACCTTC	CASSYRGLSYGYTF
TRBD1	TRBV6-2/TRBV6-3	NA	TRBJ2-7	TGTGCCAGCAGTTATGGGACAGGGAAAGGCGAGCAGTACTTC	CASSYGTGKGEQYF
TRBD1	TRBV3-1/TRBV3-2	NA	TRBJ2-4	TGTGCCAGCAGCCCCGGGAATCAGGGGGACATTCAGTACTTC	CASSPGNQGDIQYF
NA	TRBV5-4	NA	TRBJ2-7	TGTGCCAGCAGCCCAACAGGGAAGGTCGAGCAGTACTTC	CASSPTGKVEQYF
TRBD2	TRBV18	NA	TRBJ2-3	TGTGCCAGCGGGAGGGGACCCACGGATACGCAGTATTTT	CASGRGPTDTQYF
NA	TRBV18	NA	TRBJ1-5	TGTGCCAGCTCACTACAACAGCAGAATAGCAATCAGCCCCAGCATTTT	CASSLQQQNSNQPQHF
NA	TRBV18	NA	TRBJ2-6	TGTGCCAGCTCATCTGCCGGGAGAAGGGCTGGGGCCAACGTCCTGACTTTC	CASSSAGRRAGANVLTF
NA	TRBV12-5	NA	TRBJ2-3	TGTGCTAGTACCCCCACGGGAGATACGCAGTATTTT	CASTPTGDTQYF
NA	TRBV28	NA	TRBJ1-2	TGTGCCAGCACCCTCGGGGTGAACTATGGCTACACCTTC	CASTLGVNYGYTF
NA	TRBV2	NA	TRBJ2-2	TGTGCCAGCGGAGGACGGGCCGGGGAGCTGTTTTTT	CASGGRAGELFF
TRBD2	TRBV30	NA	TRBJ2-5	TGTGCCTGGAGTCTCGGGCTAGCGGGGGGGCCAGGGGAGACCCAGTACTTC	CAWSLGLAGGPGETQYF
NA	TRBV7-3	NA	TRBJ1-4	TGTGCCAGCAGCCCCCGGGGTGCGGGGGCGAGCGAAAAACTGTTTTTT	CASSPRGAGASEKLFF
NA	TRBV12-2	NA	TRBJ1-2	TGTGCAAGTCGCCTGCACAGGGGCTCGGGCTATGGCTACACCTTC	CASRLHRGSGYGYTF
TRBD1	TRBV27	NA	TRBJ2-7	TGTGCGAGTGGACAGGGGTACGAGCAGTACTTC	CASGQGYEQYF
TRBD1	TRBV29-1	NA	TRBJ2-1	TGCAGCGTTGAGGGTGGGGCAGGGGGATCTAATGAGCAGTTCTTC	CSVEGGAGGSNEQFF
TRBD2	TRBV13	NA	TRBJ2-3	TGTGCCAGCAGCTCGACTAGCGGGAATCAAGATACGCAGTATTTT	CASSSTSGNQDTQYF
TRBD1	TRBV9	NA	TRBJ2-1	TGTGCCAGCAGCGTAGTCGGGACAGGGATATACAATGAGCAGTTCTTC	CASSVVGTGIYNEQFF
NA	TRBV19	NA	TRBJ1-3	TGTGCCAGTAGCCTTGGCGGGGTCACTGGAAACACCATATATTTT	CASSLGGVTGNTIYF
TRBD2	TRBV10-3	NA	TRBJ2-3	TGTGCCATCAGGGACGCGGGACTAGCGGCCACAGATACGCAGTATTTT	CAIRDAGLAATDTQYF
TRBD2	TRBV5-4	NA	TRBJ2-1	TGTGCCAGCAGCTTGGATACTAGCGGGAGCCGTGGTGAGCAGTTCTTC	CASSLDTSGSRGEQFF
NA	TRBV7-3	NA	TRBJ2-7	TGTGCCAGCAGCGCCTCCCCGGGCTACGAGCAGTACTTC	CASSASPGYEQYF
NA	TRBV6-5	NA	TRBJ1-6	TGTGCCAGCGCGGAAGGGGTGAATTCACCCCTCCACTTT	CASAEGVNSPLHF
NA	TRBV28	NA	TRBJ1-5	TGTCTAGTATCCTCGAGCAATCAGCCCCAGCATTTT	CLVSSSNQPQHF
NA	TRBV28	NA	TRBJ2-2	TGTGCCAGCAGTTTGGTCGGGTCGAACACCGGGGAGCTGTTTTTT	CASSLVGSNTGELFF
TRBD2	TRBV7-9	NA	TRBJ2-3	TGTGCCAGCAGCCTCCCTCTAGCGGGGGCCCTAACAGATACGCAGTATTTT	CASSLPLAGALTDTQYF
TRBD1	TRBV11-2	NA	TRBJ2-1	TGTGCCAGCAGCCCTCAGCCCGACAGGGGGCGAATCTTC	CASSPQPDRGRIF
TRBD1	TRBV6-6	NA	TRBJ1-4	TGTGCCAGCAGTCAAACTACAGGGGGCGGCTCAACTAATGAAAAACTGTTTTTT	CASSQTTGGGSTNEKLFF
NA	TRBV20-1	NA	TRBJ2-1	TGCAGTGCCCTCGGGAATGAGCAGTTCTTC	CSALGNEQFF
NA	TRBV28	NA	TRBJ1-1	TGTGCCAGCAGAACCTGGACAGAGGTGAACACTGAAGCTTTCTTT	CASRTWTEVNTEAFF
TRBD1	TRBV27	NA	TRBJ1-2	TGTGCCAGCAGTTTCCAGAAGGGGGCTGGCTACACCTTC	CASSFQKGAGYTF
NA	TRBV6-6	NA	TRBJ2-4	TGTGCCAGCAGTCATAACGACTTATTAGCCAAAAACATTCAGTACTTC	CASSHNDLLAKNIQYF
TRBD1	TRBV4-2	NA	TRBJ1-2	TGTGCCAGCAGCCAAGGGACAGGGGGCGAATTGGAAGACTATGGCTACACCTTC	CASSQGTGGELEDYGYTF
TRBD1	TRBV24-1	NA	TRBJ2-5	TGTGCCACCAGTGTTACACAGGGGGCGCGAGAGACCCAGTACTTC	CATSVTQGARETQYF
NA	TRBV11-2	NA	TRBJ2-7	TGTGCCAGCAGCCCATCATACGAGCAGTACTTC	CASSPSYEQYF
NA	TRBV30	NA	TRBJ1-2	TGTGCCTGGCAGCAGGAGGGTTCCTATGGCTACACCTTC	CAWQQEGSYGYTF
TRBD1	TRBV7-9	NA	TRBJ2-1	TGTGCCAGCAGCTTAATGCAGGGGGCAAAGGATGAGCAGTTCTTC	CASSLMQGAKDEQFF
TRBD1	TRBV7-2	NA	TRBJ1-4	TGTGCCAGCAGCGTCGACAGGGGAGGCGAAAAACTGTTTTTT	CASSVDRGGEKLFF